This T cell receptor beta chain was identified during a study of blood T cell repertoires in COVID-19. Study in general: PBMCs, B-cell-depleted T cells, or T cells were the source of the cDNA or gDNA that made up the material.

CDR3 length: 17 residues. Trimming took 1 base from V and 3 from J, leaving 19 bases between them. In germline, CDR1 is MGHRA, CDR2 YSYEKL. The assay was immunoSEQ multiplex PCR, and TCRdb's table has in-frame clones only and misses some. The table records 45,000 to 60,000 clones, 91% of them present only once. The clonotype comes from a man between 65 and 85 years old with active COVID-19. The sample consisted of peripheral blood. This chain links TRBV4-1 with TRBJ2-7; perhaps TRBD2 as D (5 bases). CDR3 nucleotides: TGCGCCAGCAGCCAAGGGATCCCGGGAACTATAGTCTACGAGCAGTACTTC. This sequence encodes CASSQGIPGTIVYEQYF.